Reported below is one TCR beta chain. Its antigen is unknown. This entry comes from a study of CXCR3-negative and CXCR3-positive naive CD8 T cells (dated by TCRdb to the late 2010s). Regarding the complete study: In total, about 135 million TRB reads were obtained, corresponding to roughly 1.5 +/- 0.3 million reads per library. TRBV-TRBJ cluster analysis included naive subsets from roughly 5 donors and memory cells from 3 donors. Diversity and physicochemical repertoire analyses were performed on about eleven donors pooled from two independent experiments.

The full study reports these points: Comparably high repertoire diversity was found in both naive subsets, whereas much lower repertoire diversity was found in memory CD8+ T cells. Surface CD5, linked to self-reactivity in mice, was comparable between naive subsets; TCR interaction strength was therefore also inferred from TRB CDR3 physicochemical properties. TRB CDR3s from CXCR3-positive naive cells showed higher hydrophobicity (lower Kidera factor 4), lower energy, and higher strength and volume indices than CXCR3-negative naive cells. CXCR3 expression partially decreased after cryopreservation, so most assays used freshly isolated PBMCs. Within the same donor, TRBV-TRBJ usage looked similar between naive CXCR3-negative and CXCR3-positive cells, but memory cells had distinct patterns.

For sequencing, a NextSeq 550 was employed. The Human TCR Profiling Kit (MiLaboratory) was used to prepare UMI-labeled 5' RACE TRB cDNA libraries. cDNA synthesis used the entire amount of extracted RNA, and PCR amplification then used the entire amount of cDNA produced. Libraries were prepared in parallel using an identical number of PCR cycles. The original methods were these. About 54,000 +/- 9,700 unique UMI-labeled TRB cDNA molecules per library were extracted with MIGEC and MiXCR, with at least two reads per UMI required. An average of approximately 40,000 +/- 10,000 functional in-frame TRB CDR3 nucleotide clonotypes without stop codons was found per library. Diversity metrics, including normalized Shannon-Wiener and Chao1, were computed in VDJtools after downsampling to 5000 UMI-labeled TRB molecules per sample. VDJtools computed clonotype-size-weighted physicochemical properties of the central five CDR3 residues: interaction energy, strength, volume and Kidera factor 4. Reprocessed by TCRdb, the reads give a single entry per CDR3 protein sequence, without DNA. In this record, the V and J calls reflect TCRdb's handling and not the investigators' own analysis. The sample table on file contains 150,000 to 180,000 distinct CDR3 sequences. Of the sample, 0.45% to 0.55% is held by the ten largest clones.

Each CD8+ T cell subset was flow-sorted in triplicate, with fewer than 350,000 cells per subset placed directly into RLT lysis buffer. To exclude memory contaminants, naive CD8+ T cells were stringently defined as CD45RO-CCR7+CD27+CD95-. Peripheral blood mononuclear cells were isolated from buffy coats by standard density gradient centrifugation. Naive CXCR3-negative and CXCR3-positive CD8+ T cells were flow-sorted on a FACSAria III. An RNeasy Mini Kit was used to extract total RNA from the sorted cells. The sequence came from a human donor in good health. Some clones in this sample may be carry-over from other donors' samples. Input material: naive CXCR3+ CD8+ T cells from blood. The cell subset or site label corresponds to: CD45RO-CCR7+CD27+CD95- naive CD8+ T cells expressing CXCR3 (TNR3+).

The CDR3 protein is CSVESYGTPKDEQFF. The sequence links TRBV29-1 to TRBJ2-1; as DNA is missing, the TRBD1 call by TCRdb cannot be tested. Inclusive of the bounding cysteine and phenylalanine, the CDR3 is 15 residues long. Only the protein sequence is given. CDR1 and CDR2 are drawn from the germline V gene: SQVTM, ANQGSEA.